One and the same sample provided the 15 T cell receptor beta chains below, sequenced in a study of shared clonotypes between healthy human individuals. The protocol was immunoSEQ multiplex PCR, while the TCRdb copy is restricted to in-frame clones and leaves out a portion. The table has 600,000 to 800,000 clones, 72% seen once. The material sequenced was memory CD4+ T cells sorted from blood. This sample's subset: CD45RA-negative fraction. The receptors originated from a woman aged 30 to 39 in good health.

The genes are TRBV10-3 and TRBJ2-7; weak D call: TRBD1 (6 bases). Germline V CDR1 and CDR2: ENHRY, SYGVKD. The ends were cut back, 6 bases at V and 4 bases at J, with 16 bases in the middle. The CDR3 loop spans 14 amino acids. CDR3 DNA sequence: TGTGCCATCAGCGACTCCGGGACAAATTACGAGCAGTACTTC. Its translation: CAISDSGTNYEQYF.

V usage is TRBV21-1 and J usage is TRBJ1-5. TRBV21-1 counts as a pseudogene. CDR3 length: 10 amino acids. CDR3 region: CDRENQPQHF. In DNA form, the CDR3 reads TGTGACAGGGAGAATCAGCCCCAGCATTTT.

The chain joins TRBV19 to TRBJ2-7, with 8 bases identical to TRBD2. This CDR3 has 16 residues. V was clipped by 2 bases and J by 3 bases; unmatched bases: 9. Germline V lookup: CDR1 LNHDA, CDR2 SQIVND (reference sequence). The CDR3 region has the DNA TGTGCCAGTAGTATATTATCCGGTGGGACTAGCTACGAGCAGTACTTC. It codes for CASSILSGGTSYEQYF.

The table lists this clone with a few counts. The genes are TRBV28 and TRBJ2-2; 9 nucleotides align to TRBD1. With V trimmed by 7 bases and J by 1 base, 4 bases remained unmatched. CDR3 length: 15 residues. Per the germline V gene, CDR1 is MDHEN and CDR2 is SYDVKM. This CDR3 reads CASTKDRGNTGELFF. Written as DNA, the CDR3 is TGTGCCAGCACCAAGGACAGGGGGAACACCGGGGAGCTGTTTTTT.

This clone was observed a few times. The same CDR3 arises from other DNA sequences in this sample as well. The rearrangement links TRBV2 to TRBJ2-3, with 13 bases aligning to TRBD2. The CDR3 contains 15 residues. V was clipped by 6 bases and J by 5 bases; unmatched bases: 5. Germline V gene data show CDR1 as SNHLY and CDR2 as FYNNEI. This chain's CDR3 is CASRGLAGRGDTQYF. Here the CDR3 DNA reads TGTGCCAGCAGGGGACTAGCGGGACGGGGAGATACGCAGTATTTT.

The chain has TRBV6-1 and TRBJ1-3; D gene uncertain. Germline V gene sequence: CDR1 MNHNS, CDR2 SASEGT. V was trimmed by 6 bases and J by 9 bases, leaving 12 bases between them. The CDR3 spans 12 residues. The CDR3 sequence is CASSQTSSTIYF. The CDR3 nucleotides read TGTGCCAGCAGCCAAACCAGCTCCACCATATATTTT.

This clone was detected only once. The V call is TRBV7-2, the J call TRBJ2-2; D gene unclear. CDR1 SGHTA and CDR2 FQGNSA come from the germline V gene. V was trimmed by 0 bases and J by 2 bases, leaving 7 bases between them. This CDR3 comprises 15 residues. The CDR3 sequence is CASSLAFSNTGELFF. For the CDR3, the DNA is TGTGCCAGCAGCTTAGCGTTTTCAAACACCGGGGAGCTGTTTTTT.

V is TRBV18 and J is TRBJ2-3; weak D call: TRBD2 (6 bases). This CDR3 spans 16 amino acids. Per the germline V gene, CDR1 is KGHSH and CDR2 is LQKENI. The V end lost 3 bases, the J end lost 0 bases, and 13 bases lay between the germline ends. As DNA, the CDR3 is TGTGCCAGCTCACCGTTCCCCGGGAGTAGCACAGATACGCAGTATTTT. As protein: CASSPFPGSSTDTQYF.

The J gene is TRBJ2-7, the V gene TRBV28; D gene ambiguous. Deletions cut 4 bases from V and 6 bases from J, with 10 bases between. In germline, CDR1 is MDHEN, CDR2 SYDVKM. This CDR3 is built from 12 residues. CDR3 DNA: TGTGCCAGCAGTTCAAACATACGCGAGCAGTACTTC. This translates into CASSSNIREQYF.

The rearrangement links TRBV6-6 to TRBJ2-2; D is ambiguous. The CDR3 contains 13 residues. Germline V gene data show CDR1 as MNHNY and CDR2 as SVGAGI (reference sequence). The germline V and J ends were trimmed by 5 bases and 1 base, with 5 bases remaining between them. CDR3 DNA sequence: TGTGCCAGCAGTGTGCGGAACACCGGGGAGCTGTTTTTT. Its protein product is CASSVRNTGELFF.

The J gene is TRBJ2-7, the V gene TRBV11-2; TRBD2 matches at 9 bases. Germline CDR1 is SGHAT and CDR2 is FQNNGV. CDR3 length equals 15 residues. Trimming at V came to 1 base and at J to 9 bases, leaving 10 bases not matched to a gene. The CDR3 DNA sequence: TGTGCCAGCAGCTTAGCCCTACCGGGACTAGCTGGGCAGTACTTC. Translating it yields CASSLALPGLAGQYF. Drawing the rest from reference TRBV11-2 and TRBJ2-7, the complete variable domain is EAGVAQSPRYKIIEKRQSVAFWCNPISGHATLYWYQQILGQGPKLLIQFQNNGVVDDSQLPKDRFSAERLKGVDSTLKIQPAKLEDSAVYLCASSLALPGLAGQYFGPGTRLTVT.

V usage is TRBV6-5 and J usage is TRBJ1-2; possibly TRBD1 for D (6 bases). The CDR3 consists of 15 residues. V gave up 0 bases and J gave up 8 bases, with 16 bases separating them. In germline, CDR1 is MNHEY, CDR2 SVGAGI. The CDR3 reads CASSYSRQAISGYTF. CDR3 nucleotides: TGTGCCAGCAGTTACTCAAGACAGGCCATCAGCGGCTACACCTTC.

The chain uses TRBV7-7 and TRBJ2-3; 9 bases map to TRBD1. The CDR3 contains 15 residues. Per germline, CDR1 SSHAT and CDR2 FNYEAQ (reference sequence). The V segment lost 5 bases and the J segment 4 bases; nucleotides outside the gene matches: 7. CDR3 bases: TGTGCCAGCAGCCCCCATTGGACAGGGGCAGATACGCAGTATTTT. Its protein is CASSPHWTGADTQYF.

The CDR3 reads CATSNPGLAGGGAKNIQYF. In DNA, the CDR3 is TGCGCCACCTCAAACCCGGGACTAGCGGGAGGAGGGGCCAAAAACATTCAGTACTTC. This chain uses TRBV10-2 with TRBJ2-4; 15 bases are shared with TRBD2. V was clipped by 10 bases and J by 1 base; unmatched bases: 14. The CDR3 extends over 19 amino acids. From germline, CDR1 is WSHSY and CDR2 SAAADI.

This chain links TRBV7-2 with TRBJ2-1; 12 nucleotides match TRBD2. The CDR3 contains 15 residues. The ends lost 5 bases at V and 6 bases at J; junction bases unmatched: 5. CDR1 SGHTA and CDR2 FQGNSA come from the germline V gene. CDR3 sequence (DNA): TGTGCCAGCAGCCCGGGACTAGCGGGTTTCAATGAGCAGTTCTTC. The encoded protein is CASSPGLAGFNEQFF.